The 28 T cell receptor beta chains in this list originate from one sample, sequenced in a study of blood T cells in healthy people across ages. The second PCR ran roughly 6 to 11 cycles with a sample-barcoded 5' primer and J-beta primers. TCRdb used MiXCR to reprocess the 5' RACE reads, holding one entry per CDR3 protein. This table has 1,100,000 or so distinct CDR3 sequences, more than 40% appearing once. Specimen: blood. The receptors come from a woman between 55 and 75 years old in good health.

This chain uses TRBV2 with TRBJ2-5, with D tentatively TRBD1 (6 bases). Trimming pared 7 bases from V and 11 bases from J, leaving 23 bases between. The CDR3 length is 14 residues. Germline loops: CDR1 SNHLY, CDR2 FYNNEI. The CDR3 is CASNTGLTYNEQYF. In nucleotides, the CDR3 is TGTGCCAGCAATACAGGGTTGACCTACAATGAGCAGTACTTC.

This clonotype occurred a few times. The chain carries TRBV6-1 and TRBJ2-3; 9 bases are shared with TRBD1. In germline, CDR1 is MNHNS, CDR2 SASEGT. V lost 3 bases, J lost 6 bases, and 10 bases stayed unmatched. This CDR3 region has 16 residues. This CDR3 is CASSEVMTGGIDTQYF. The CDR3 DNA reads as TGTGCCAGCAGTGAGGTTATGACAGGGGGAATTGATACGCAGTATTTT.

This clonotype has more than one count but fewer than ten. The V call is TRBV5-1, the J call TRBJ2-7; 9 nucleotides align to TRBD1. Per germline, CDR1 SGHRS and CDR2 YFSETQ. The V gene end was trimmed by 6 bases and the J gene end by 3 bases; junction bases not matched to a gene: 4. The CDR3 loop spans 13 amino acids. The CDR3 here is CASTMTGGYEQYF. The CDR3 DNA reads as TGCGCCAGCACGATGACAGGGGGCTACGAGCAGTACTTC.

This clonotype has more than one count but fewer than ten. This rearrangement joins TRBV3-1 to TRBJ2-7, with 10 nucleotides matching TRBD2. Germline values: CDR1 LGHDT, CDR2 YNNKEL (reference sequence). The CDR3 extends over 15 amino acids. V shed 3 bases and J 1 base; nucleotides not matched to a gene: 3. CDR3 protein: CASSHGLAESYEQYF. The CDR3 DNA reads as TGTGCCAGCAGCCACGGACTAGCGGAATCCTACGAGCAGTACTTC.

J is TRBJ2-5 and V is TRBV20-1; D is unresolved. CDR3 length: 15 residues. The germline V gene encodes CDR1 DFQATT and CDR2 SNEGSKA (reference sequence). With 2 bases removed from V and 3 bases from J, the gap between germline ends came to 16 bases. The CDR3 is CSARSPASPKETQYF. Written as DNA, the CDR3 is TGCAGTGCTAGAAGTCCAGCGAGCCCTAAAGAGACCCAGTACTTC.

J is TRBJ2-6 and V is TRBV6-1; the D gene is possibly TRBD1 (8 bases). This CDR3 spans 22 amino acids. The ends were cut back, 7 bases at V and 2 bases at J, with 33 bases in the middle. Germline assignment: CDR1 MNHNS and CDR2 SASEGT. CDR3 amino acids: CASKLCSGGPWREWAGANVLTF. CDR3 in DNA: TGTGCCAGCAAACTCTGCTCAGGGGGCCCGTGGCGGGAGTGGGCTGGGGCCAACGTCCTGACTTTC.

Note on this clonotype: At one end, the junction sequence differs from germline, possibly due to a read error. The chain carries TRBV20-1 and TRBJ1-1, with D perhaps matching TRBD1 (5 bases). This CDR3 contains 14 residues. Germline V gives CDR1 DFQATT, CDR2 SNEGSKA (reference sequence). CDR3 coding DNA: TGCAGGGCCCGGTTAGATAAGGGGATCACTAAAGCTTTCTTT. It yields the protein CRARLDKGITKAFF.

The chain couples TRBV2 to TRBJ2-2, with D possibly matching TRBD2 (7 bases). Germline V gives CDR1 SNHLY, CDR2 FYNNEI. The CDR3 contains 16 residues. V lost 8 bases and J 3 bases, leaving 19 bases between the germline ends. The CDR3 nucleotides read TGTGCCAGCCGAAATAAGGGGGAGGGGTACACCGGGGAGCTGTTTTTT. Encoded protein: CASRNKGEGYTGELFF.

The J gene is TRBJ1-1, the V gene TRBV25-1; D is possibly TRBD1 (6 bases). Between the trimmed V and J ends, which lost 4 bases and 4 bases, there was a span of 25 bases. This CDR3 contains 18 residues. From germline, CDR1 is MGHDK and CDR2 SYGVNS. CDR3 in amino acids: CASSGPGEVARFGTEAFF. The CDR3 coding sequence is TGTGCCAGCAGTGGGCCAGGGGAGGTGGCCAGATTTGGCACTGAAGCTTTCTTT.

The chain links TRBV5-1 to TRBJ2-1; 11 nucleotides agree with TRBD2. This CDR3 is 16 amino acids long. V lost 4 bases, J lost 4 bases, and 7 bases stayed unmatched. Germline loops: CDR1 SGHRS, CDR2 YFSETQ. The CDR3 loop is CASSGWTSGLYNEQFF. The CDR3 coding sequence is TGCGCCAGCAGCGGCTGGACTAGCGGGCTTTACAATGAGCAGTTCTTC.

The rearrangement joins TRBV13 to TRBJ2-5; perhaps TRBD2 as D (5 bases). Germline V gene lookup returns CDR1 PRHDT and CDR2 FYEKMQ (reference sequence). Trimming cost V 2 bases and J 11 bases, with 18 bases left between them. The CDR3 sequence is 14 residues long. This chain's CDR3 is CASSLRDQHNEQYF. The CDR3 DNA reads as TGTGCCAGCAGCTTACGGGATCAGCACAATGAGCAGTACTTC.

The chain couples TRBV6-5 to TRBJ1-1; D may be TRBD1 (5 bases). Germline loops: CDR1 MNHEY, CDR2 SVGAGI. V was pared by 0 bases and J by 7 bases, with 15 bases between. This CDR3 region has 15 residues. The CDR3 DNA follows: TGTGCCAGCAGTTACTCGGTTATGGGGCCTGATGAAGCTTTCTTT. Encoded protein: CASSYSVMGPDEAFF.

This clonotype was seen only a few times. V usage is TRBV29-1 and J usage is TRBJ2-1, with 7 bases lining up with TRBD2. The J segment lost 3 bases and the V segment lost 5 bases, leaving 7 bases of the junction unmatched. CDR1 is SQVTM and CDR2 is ANQGSEA in the germline V gene. This CDR3 is built from 14 residues. The CDR3 nucleotides are TGCAGCGTTAAGCGGGGTATGGACTACAATGAGCAGTTCTTC. The encoded protein is CSVKRGMDYNEQFF.

The chain employs TRBV6-6 and TRBJ2-2, with D possibly TRBD2 on 7 matching bases. Germline-derived CDR1 and CDR2 are MNHNY and SVGAGI (reference sequence). Trimming removed 4 bases from V and 7 bases from J, with 16 bases in between. CDR3 length equals 15 residues. The CDR3 DNA is TGTGCCAGCAGTTCCCAAGGGGGGGGCCGCGGGGAGCTGTTTTTT. Amino acids: CASSSQGGGRGELFF.

The chain is built from TRBV4-2 and TRBJ1-4, with unresolved D. This CDR3 comprises 14 residues. Trimming removed 0 bases at V and 8 bases at J, with 10 bases between. Germline V gene sequence: CDR1 LGHNA, CDR2 YNFKEQ. CDR3 in amino acids: CASSQDRPGEKLFF. CDR3 nucleotide sequence: TGTGCCAGCAGCCAAGATCGTCCCGGAGAAAAACTGTTTTTT.

This chain joins TRBV12-3 or TRBV12-4 and TRBJ2-7; possibly TRBD1 for D (6 bases). The CDR3 has 12 residues. Deletions cut 8 bases from V and 2 bases from J, with 10 bases between. The CDR3 spells CASGGQPYEQYF. The CDR3 DNA follows: TGTGCCAGCGGAGGACAGCCCTACGAGCAGTACTTC.

V and J are TRBV27 and TRBJ2-7, with D maybe TRBD1 (5 bases). Per the germline V gene, CDR1 is MNHEY and CDR2 is SMNVEV (reference sequence). This CDR3 comprises 12 residues. V lost 8 bases and J 6 bases, leaving 14 bases between the germline ends. The DNA of the CDR3 is TGTGCCAGCCGCCGGTCCACAGGCGAGCAGTACTTC. The encoded protein is CASRRSTGEQYF.

This clonotype was detected a few times. The CDR3 is CASEAAYGYTF. The CDR3 DNA reads TGTGCCAGCGAGGCAGCCTATGGCTACACCTTC. The rearrangement links TRBV7-9 to TRBJ1-2; D gene unclear. Deletions cut 8 bases from V and 4 bases from J, with 8 bases between. The CDR3 consists of 11 residues. The germline CDR1 and CDR2 sequences are SEHNR and FQNEAQ (reference sequence).

This chain links TRBV7-2 with TRBJ2-5; 8 bases match TRBD2. The CDR3 length is 19 residues. V shed 5 bases, J shed 11 bases, and the junction held 28 bases outside the gene matches. The germline V gene encodes CDR1 SGHTA and CDR2 FQGNSA. The CDR3 spells CASSRVGLAVIPAYNEQYF. The CDR3 coding sequence is TGTGCCAGCAGCCGAGTCGGACTAGCAGTGATACCTGCCTACAATGAGCAGTACTTC.

The gene calls are TRBV6-5 and TRBJ1-1, with TRBD1 identical over 8 bases. The CDR3 consists of 15 residues. V trimming: 1 base; J trimming: 0 bases; junction bases outside the gene matches: 1. Germline values: CDR1 MNHEY, CDR2 SVGAGI. The CDR3 nucleotides read TGTGCCAGCAGTTACTTGGGACAGGTGAACACTGAAGCTTTCTTT. It specifies CASSYLGQVNTEAFF.

The rearrangement uses TRBV15 and TRBJ2-5; D not resolved. Germline CDR1 is LNHNV and CDR2 is YYDKDF (reference sequence). Trimming cost V 1 base and J 5 bases, with 8 bases left between them. The CDR3 is 13 residues long. CDR3 bases: TGTGCCACCAGCAGAGCCTCCGGGGAGACCCAGTACTTC. This encodes CATSRASGETQYF.

The chain recombines TRBV27 with TRBJ2-7; 13 bases agree with TRBD2. The length of the CDR3 is 17 residues. Germline CDR1 MNHEY, CDR2 SMNVEV (reference sequence). The V and J ends lost 3 bases and 7 bases, in that order; junction bases with no gene match: 12. CDR3 sequence reads: CASSFWTSGSVNNEQYF. Here the CDR3 DNA reads TGTGCCAGCAGTTTCTGGACTAGCGGGAGTGTAAACAATGAGCAGTACTTC.

The rearrangement joins TRBV11-1 to TRBJ2-3; 7 positions agree with TRBD2. The germline V gene has CDR1 SGHAT and CDR2 FQDESV (reference sequence). This CDR3 spans 17 amino acids. V shed 4 bases, J shed 2 bases, and the junction held 12 bases outside the gene matches. CDR3: CASSSYPTSDSTDTQYF. The CDR3 nucleotides read TGTGCCAGCAGCTCTTACCCCACTAGCGATTCCACAGATACGCAGTATTTT.

The chain uses TRBV29-1 and TRBJ2-5; D might be TRBD2 (6 bases). The J call is in doubt because the DNA end fits TRBJ2-7 better. Germline CDR1 and CDR2: SQVTM and ANQGSEA. The CDR3 sequence is 13 residues long. This chain's CDR3 is CSVEVAGFNEQYF. The CDR3 DNA reads as TGCAGCGTTGAAGTGGCGGGATTCAACGAGCAGTACTTC.

In its sample, this clonotype was seen a few times. This chain links TRBV6-6 with TRBJ2-3; 9 positions agree with TRBD1. V gave up 5 bases and J gave up 2 bases; unmatched junction bases: 8. Germline V gives CDR1 MNHNY, CDR2 SVGAGI (reference sequence). This CDR3 has 16 amino acids. CDR3 bases: TGTGCCAGCAGTCGGGACAGGGCTGCCCCCACAGATACGCAGTATTTT. Residues: CASSRDRAAPTDTQYF.

This clonotype was observed a few times. The chain carries TRBV12-3 or TRBV12-4 and TRBJ2-1, with unresolved D. V shed 3 bases and J shed 6 bases, with 12 bases lying between them. This CDR3 region has 14 residues. CDR3 coding DNA: TGTGCCAGCAGTTTGGCCTCGACAACCAATGAGCAGTTCTTC. Translation gives CASSLASTTNEQFF.

The J gene is TRBJ2-1, the V gene TRBV24-1; 12 nucleotides agree with TRBD1. J lost 12 bases, V lost 4 bases, and 9 bases had no gene match. Germline V gives CDR1 KGHDR, CDR2 SFDVKD. The CDR3 length is 15 residues. The CDR3 bases are TGTGCCACCAGTGACGGGACAGGGGGCGGAGGTGTGCAGTTCTTC. Translated: CATSDGTGGGGVQFF.

This clonotype has at least ten counts. The rearrangement joins TRBV12-3 or TRBV12-4 to TRBJ1-4; D is uncertain. The CDR3 runs to 12 residues. Trimming removed 3 bases from V and 5 bases from J, with 4 bases in between. The CDR3 region is CASSFGNEKLFF. The CDR3 coding sequence is TGTGCCAGCAGTTTCGGAAATGAAAAACTGTTTTTT.